This T cell receptor beta chain was captured in a study of OX40 agonist ivuxolimab in advanced cancers. The data were produced by immunoSEQ multiplex PCR, yet TCRdb's version contains in-frame clones alone and is incomplete. Of some 67,000 clones in the sample, around 80% are singletons; the top ten hold roughly 5.8%. Germline CDR1 is MRHNA and CDR2 is SNTAGT. V gave up 4 bases and J gave up 0 bases; unmatched junction bases: 0. This CDR3 has 16 residues. The sequence was collected from an adult with an advanced solid tumor such as melanoma, head and neck, liver or kidney cancer. This chain uses TRBV6-4 with TRBJ2-6, with TRBD1 identical over 10 bases. This specimen consisted of CD4+ or CD8+ T cells sorted from blood, obtained in a trial of the OX40 agonist ivuxolimab. The chain's CDR3 is CASSGTGGSGANVLTF. CDR3 bases: TGTGCCAGCAGTGGGACAGGGGGCTCTGGGGCCAACGTCCTGACTTTC.